The rows below give T cell receptor beta chains drawn from one sample of a study of blood T cells in healthy people across ages. A single record per CDR3 protein comes from TCRdb applying MiXCR to the 5' RACE reads. The table lists about 1.8 million distinct CDR3 sequences, 49% of them singletons. The sequencing sample was made of blood. These receptors all stem from a woman between 40 and 50 years old in good health. CDR3s include the opening cysteine and the closing phenylalanine or tryptophan. The order of the fields is V gene, J gene, CDR3 protein.

TRBV25-1,TRBJ2-2,CASSDAGTRTGELFF
TRBV21-1,.,CASSKVGGSYNEQYF
TRBV7-2,TRBJ2-3,CASSLGQGRPTDTQYF
TRBV7-2,TRBJ1-2,CASLRDGYTF
TRBV6-5,TRBJ2-1,CASSYSTSGYNEQFF
TRBV9,TRBJ2-1,CASSVAPGGLYNEQFF
TRBV28,TRBJ2-5,CASSFRVAGQETQYF
TRBV5-1,TRBJ2-3,CASSLPNRTGAALDTQYF
TRBV5-5,TRBJ2-7,CASSLTLVYEQYF
TRBV15,TRBJ1-2,CATPGQGESGYTF
TRBV11-2,TRBJ2-5,CASSFLGLLEETQYF
TRBV7-2,TRBJ2-1,CASSQGLGGVEQFF
TRBV6-6,.,CASSHPGLSYEQYF
TRBV7-8,TRBJ2-1,CASSFLAAAPNEQFF
TRBV18,TRBJ2-5,CASSPGLAGGYLETQYF
TRBV20-1,TRBJ1-4,CSARRGAGTNEKLFF
TRBV27,TRBJ2-3,CASKGWSTDTQYF
TRBV2,TRBJ2-3,CASRPGQRTRDTQYF
TRBV28,TRBJ2-7,CASSSGQGILYEQYF
TRBV6-2/TRBV6-3,TRBJ1-5,CASSYLVGSNQPQHF
TRBV4-3,TRBJ2-2,CASSPSGLAGLSGELFF
TRBV4-1,TRBJ1-2,CASSQVGRDYTF
TRBV29-1,TRBJ2-5,CSVGKTSKQETQYF
TRBV6-2/TRBV6-3,TRBJ2-5,CASSLSPGQGLTQYF
TRBV18,TRBJ2-3,CASLLRTRTGGLVTETQYF
TRBV6-2/TRBV6-3,TRBJ2-3,CASSKIVRPDTQYF
TRBV6-6,TRBJ2-4,CASSYKRVIGNIQYF
TRBV24-1,TRBJ2-4,CATSPGGVQKNIQYF
TRBV20-1,TRBJ2-1,CSARPGTSEFF
TRBV20-1,TRBJ2-7,CSARGRGTGAAYEQYF
TRBV7-9,TRBJ2-5,CASTKLGVVRETQYF
TRBV6-6,TRBJ1-5,CASMEWGQPQHF
TRBV2,TRBJ2-3,CASRDKAGGPPDTQYF
TRBV27,TRBJ2-6,CASSAAVRGANVLTF
TRBV29-1,.,CSVDSLETQYF
TRBV6-5,TRBJ2-3,CASRVLITDTQYF
TRBV7-9,TRBJ2-5,CASSSGGLGQETQYF
TRBV20-1,TRBJ2-6,CSAGQGASGANVLTF
TRBV4-1,TRBJ1-1,CASSQDLRVNTEAFF
TRBV6-6,TRBJ2-3,CASSYGGGGASDTQYF
TRBV7-2,TRBJ1-1,CASSLAGQVNTEAFF
TRBV12-3/TRBV12-4,TRBJ1-2,CASSLGAYGHTF
TRBV24-1,TRBJ2-6,CATSEGFGANVLTF
TRBV4-1,TRBJ2-7,CASSRAGTYEQYF
TRBV7-2,TRBJ2-7,CASSPLRGDEQYF
TRBV5-1,TRBJ2-5,CASSSRVNQETQYF
TRBV4-1,TRBJ1-2,CASSQPEGAQDRGYTF
TRBV5-1,TRBJ1-5,CASRARENQPQHF
TRBV20-1,TRBJ2-3,CSARARGNTDTQYF
TRBV7-9,TRBJ2-5,CASSPSMGQGAQETQYF
TRBV6-5,TRBJ2-7,CASSYSGGRSDEQYF
TRBV9,TRBJ2-1,CASSGGASGEQFF
TRBV6-2/TRBV6-3,TRBJ2-1,CASSYSLLAGDLYEQFF
TRBV27,TRBJ1-5,CASSLSIAGGRQPQHF
TRBV5-1,TRBJ1-6,CASSSGASSYNSPLHF
TRBV5-1,TRBJ1-1,CPSSLARSMNTEAFF
TRBV24-1,TRBJ2-1,CATSDSSGGADSYNEQFF
TRBV20-1,TRBJ2-7,CSARDRQGVYEQYF
TRBV28,TRBJ2-3,CATQTERNTDTQYF
TRBV29-1,TRBJ1-1,CSVEYRNTEAFF